Listed here are 21 T cell receptor beta chains from one sample, sequenced in a study of shared clonotypes between healthy human individuals. This table comes from immunoSEQ multiplex PCR, and its TCRdb copy is limited to in-frame clones, with some not included. The table has about 2 million clones, 85% to 95% seen once; the top ten hold 0.13%. The sequenced sample was naive CD4+ T cells sorted from blood. As for subset: CD45RA+ positively selected. These receptors were taken from a man aged 18 to 29 in good health.

The V and J genes are TRBV6-5 and TRBJ1-2; D is possibly TRBD1 (5 bases). Trimming cost V 6 bases and J 2 bases, with 16 bases left between them. The CDR3 loop spans 15 amino acids. CDR1 and CDR2 from the germline V gene are MNHEY and SVGAGI. The CDR3 DNA sequence: TGTGCCAGCAGGCCCCCGGGACGGACCAACTATGGCTACACCTTC. This encodes CASRPPGRTNYGYTF.

This clone appeared a single time. The V call is TRBV19, the J call TRBJ2-7, with D tentatively TRBD2 (6 bases). The CDR3 totals 14 residues. The V end lost 4 bases, the J end lost 3 bases, and 13 bases lay between the germline ends. Germline V gene data show CDR1 as LNHDA and CDR2 as SQIVND (reference sequence). The DNA for the CDR3 is TGTGCCAGTAGTACTCCGGGAGACCTCTACGAGCAGTACTTC. This gives the protein CASSTPGDLYEQYF.

The J gene is TRBJ1-2, the V gene TRBV18; TRBD1 aligns across 7 bases. V was clipped by 0 bases and J by 8 bases; unmatched bases: 6. This CDR3 is 14 amino acids long. CDR1 KGHSH and CDR2 LQKENI come from the germline V gene. CDR3 protein: CASSPPTGSAGYTF. For the CDR3, the DNA is TGTGCCAGCTCACCACCGACAGGGTCCGCCGGCTACACCTTC. The full variable domain, with the rest looked up from reference TRBV18 and TRBJ1-2, is NAGVMQNPRHLVRRRGQEARLRCSPMKGHSHVYWYRQLPEEGLKFMVYLQKENIIDESGMPKERFSAEFPKEGPSILRIQQVVRGDSAAYFCASSPPTGSAGYTFGSGTRLTVV.

The table lists this clone with a count of one. This sequence joins TRBV25-1 and TRBJ2-2; 12 positions agree with TRBD1. The V segment lost 6 bases and the J segment 4 bases; nucleotides outside the gene matches: 0. CDR3 size: 14 residues. Looked up from germline, CDR1 is MGHDK and CDR2 is SYGVNS. The DNA for the CDR3 is TGTGCCAGCAGGGGACAGGGGGCCACCGGGGAGCTGTTTTTT. The encoded protein is CASRGQGATGELFF. The whole variable domain, remainder taken from reference TRBV25-1 and TRBJ2-2, is EADIYQTPRYLVIGTGKKITLECSQTMGHDKMYWYQQDPGMELHLIHYSYGVNSTEKGDLSSESTVSRIRTEHFPLTLESARPSHTSQYLCASRGQGATGELFFGEGSRLTVL.

Worth noting for this clone: At the DNA level, this CDR3 is encoded by other sequences in the same sample as well. In nucleotides, the CDR3 is TGTGCCAGCAGCTTCGGTGGAACCGGGGAGCTGTTTTTT. Amino acids: CASSFGGTGELFF. The chain joins TRBV5-8 to TRBJ2-2, with D unresolved. The CDR3 is 13 amino acids. The germline V gene has CDR1 SGHTS and CDR2 YDEGEE. The V and J ends lost 2 bases and 5 bases respectively, with 7 bases between them.

This clone was counted a single time. This CDR3 is CAYSRDGLEQYF. The CDR3 bases are TGTGCCTACAGCCGGGACGGCCTTGAGCAGTACTTC. This chain links TRBV30 with TRBJ2-7; D could derive from TRBD1 or TRBD2 (5 bases each). Trimming took off 7 bases at V and 7 bases at J, with 17 bases between the two ends. Looked up from germline, CDR1 is GTSNPN and CDR2 is SVGIG (reference sequence). The CDR3 runs 12 residues.

This rearrangement joins TRBV5-1 to TRBJ2-1; D is ambiguous. Germline V lookup: CDR1 SGHRS, CDR2 YFSETQ. This CDR3 is 13 amino acids long. V gave up 4 bases and J gave up 7 bases, with 12 bases separating them. The CDR3 is CASSDPAKNEQFF. CDR3 nucleotide sequence: TGCGCCAGCAGCGATCCAGCCAAGAATGAGCAGTTCTTC. Full variable domain (rest looked up from reference TRBV5-1 and TRBJ2-1): KAGVTQTPRYLIKTRGQQVTLSCSPISGHRSVSWYQQTPGQGLQFLFEYFSETQRNKGNFPGRFSGRQFSNSRSEMNVSTLELGDSALYLCASSDPAKNEQFFGPGTRLTVL.

V is TRBV15 and J is TRBJ2-6; 15 bases map to TRBD2. The CDR3 spans 18 residues. Looked up from germline, CDR1 is LNHNV and CDR2 is YYDKDF (reference sequence). V dropped 3 bases and J dropped 3; count of bases not matched to a gene: 3. The CDR3 DNA sequence: TGTGCCACCAGCAGGGGACTAGCGGGGGGTCTTGGGGCCAACGTCCTGACTTTC. It yields the protein CATSRGLAGGLGANVLTF. Full variable domain (missing parts from reference TRBV15 and TRBJ2-6): DAMVIQNPRYQVTQFGKPVTLSCSQTLNHNVMYWYQQKSSQAPKLLFHYYDKDFNNEADTPDNFQSRRPNTSFCFLDIRSPGLGDTAMYLCATSRGLAGGLGANVLTFGAGSRLTVL.

About this clone itself: A much larger clone sits a single nucleotide away, making a read error possible. This specimen includes other DNA sequences encoding the same CDR3. The rearrangement uses TRBV5-6 and TRBJ2-1; no clear D gene. The V and J ends lost 0 bases and 7 bases respectively, with 2 bases between them. Per the germline V gene, CDR1 is SGHDT and CDR2 is YYEEEE. The length of the CDR3 is 11 residues. CDR3 DNA: TGTGCCAGCAGCTTGGCGAATGAGCAGTTCTTC. Protein: CASSLANEQFF.

The rearrangement joins TRBV10-1 to TRBJ1-3; D is uncertain. V lost 4 bases and J lost 1, with 8 bases in between. The germline V gene has CDR1 WNHNN and CDR2 SYGVQD (reference sequence). The CDR3 length is 14 residues. The CDR3 here is CASSAAASGNTIYF. The CDR3 region has the DNA TGCGCCAGCAGTGCGGCAGCGTCTGGAAACACCATATATTTT.

This clone was seen only a few times. The chain recombines TRBV20-1 with TRBJ2-7, with D unresolved. V dropped 0 bases and J dropped 4 bases, with 4 bases sitting between them. In germline, CDR1 is DFQATT, CDR2 SNEGSKA (reference sequence). The CDR3 runs 11 residues. CDR3 amino acids: CSAREGYEQYF. The CDR3 bases are TGCAGTGCTAGAGAGGGGTACGAGCAGTACTTC.

The genes are TRBV4-3 and TRBJ1-3; TRBD1 aligns across 10 bases. The V gene end was trimmed by 0 bases and the J gene end by 0 bases; junction bases not matched to a gene: 5. Germline V gene sequence: CDR1 LGHNA, CDR2 YSLEER. The length of the CDR3 is 18 residues. CDR3 nucleotide sequence: TGCGCCAGCAGCCAAGATTATTGGACAGGGGGCTCTGGAAACACCATATATTTT. Translating gives CASSQDYWTGGSGNTIYF.

To note about this clone: Other nucleotide sequences from this sample produce the same CDR3. This chain joins TRBV5-1 and TRBJ2-3, with TRBD1 identical over 8 bases. The length of the CDR3 is 13 residues. Germline trimming cut 4 bases from V and 5 bases from J; bases unmatched to any gene: 3. CDR1 SGHRS and CDR2 YFSETQ come from the germline V gene. This CDR3 reads CASSLGQGDTQYF. The DNA for the CDR3 is TGCGCCAGCAGCCTAGGACAGGGAGATACGCAGTATTTT.

On this clone itself: The same CDR3 arises from other DNA sequences in this sample as well. The chain joins TRBV19 to TRBJ2-7; D call uncertain. The CDR3 is 13 residues long. The V gene lost 3 bases and the J gene lost 4 bases, with 10 bases spanning the gap. Looked up from germline, CDR1 is LNHDA and CDR2 is SQIVND (reference sequence). CDR3 amino acids: CASSIGAAYEQYF. CDR3 coding DNA: TGTGCCAGTAGTATCGGCGCGGCGTACGAGCAGTACTTC. Drawing the rest from reference TRBV19 and TRBJ2-7, the complete variable domain is DGGITQSPKYLFRKEGQNVTLSCEQNLNHDAMYWYRQDPGQGLRLIYYSQIVNDFQKGDIAEGYSVSREKKESFPLTVTSAQKNPTAFYLCASSIGAAYEQYFGPGTRLTVT.

This chain joins TRBV4-3 and TRBJ1-2, with TRBD1 as a possible D gene (5 bases). Deletions cut 0 bases from V and 1 base from J, with 6 bases between. CDR1 is LGHNA and CDR2 is YSLEER in the germline V gene. The CDR3 extends over 14 amino acids. The CDR3 sequence is CASSQEGLNYGYTF. The DNA for the CDR3 is TGCGCCAGCAGCCAAGAGGGGCTTAACTATGGCTACACCTTC.

To note about this clone: Other DNA sequences from this sample encode an identical CDR3 as well. This chain links TRBV20-1 with TRBJ2-7; no clear D gene. This CDR3 spans 11 amino acids. Trimming took off 7 bases at V and 0 bases at J, with 7 bases between the two ends. The germline CDR1 and CDR2 sequences are DFQATT and SNEGSKA (reference sequence). The CDR3 reads CSVPSSYEQYF. The CDR3 DNA reads as TGCAGTGTGCCGAGCTCCTACGAGCAGTACTTC.

The CDR3 DNA sequence: TGTGCCAGCAGCTTAGGATCCCTGTCGAACACTGAAGCTTTCTTT. It is translated as CASSLGSLSNTEAFF. This chain links TRBV7-2 with TRBJ1-1, with D unclear. Trimming stripped 1 base from V and 1 base from J, with 10 bases between. This CDR3 region has 15 residues. Germline-derived CDR1 and CDR2 are SGHTA and FQGNSA.

This chain connects TRBV2 to TRBJ2-7, with 7 bases aligning to TRBD1. CDR1 SNHLY and CDR2 FYNNEI come from the germline V gene. With 3 bases clipped from V and 4 bases from J, the junction kept 6 bases outside the gene matches. This CDR3 region has 14 residues. The CDR3 is CASSEETGWYEQYF. The CDR3 DNA sequence: TGTGCCAGCAGTGAGGAGACAGGGTGGTACGAGCAGTACTTC.

The rearrangement uses TRBV7-2 and TRBJ2-5; 11 bases agree with TRBD2. CDR1 and CDR2 from the germline V gene are SGHTA and FQGNSA. The CDR3 is 17 amino acids. V gave up 2 bases and J gave up 4 bases; unmatched junction bases: 9. As DNA, the CDR3 is TGTGCCAGCAGCTTAATGAGTAGCGGGAGGGCCGGAGAGACCCAGTACTTC. It is translated as CASSLMSSGRAGETQYF.

The chain combines TRBV7-8 with TRBJ2-7, with D possibly matching TRBD2 (5 bases). From germline, CDR1 is SGHVS and CDR2 FQNEAQ. The CDR3 contains 14 residues. Trimming shortened V by 5 bases and J by 1 base, and 12 bases separated the two germline ends. The CDR3 sequence is CASSPPGYSYEQYF. Written as DNA, the CDR3 is TGTGCCAGCAGCCCACCGGGGTATTCCTACGAGCAGTACTTC.

V and J are TRBV9 and TRBJ1-1; perhaps TRBD1 as D (5 bases). The V and J ends lost 4 bases and 5 bases respectively, with 15 bases between them. CDR3 length: 14 amino acids. In germline, CDR1 is SGDLS, CDR2 YYNGEE. The CDR3 nucleotides are TGTGCCAGCAGCCCCCATAGGGGTGGGACTGAAGCTTTCTTT. It codes for CASSPHRGGTEAFF.